This T cell receptor beta chain derives from a study of response to subunit inactivated influenza vaccine. TCRdb processed the RT-PCR reads anew with MiXCR; each CDR3 protein has one entry. The sample yields a few hundred thousand distinct CDR3 sequences, about a fifth seen once. This CDR3 is 15 amino acids long. Trimming stripped 0 bases from V and 7 bases from J, with 15 bases between. The V gene's germline CDR1 is LNHNV and CDR2 YYDKDF (reference sequence). This clonotype turned up a few times. Its matching antigen is unknown. Study findings and constraints: Researchers suggested that each seasonal influenza vaccination recruits few new T cells.

This TCR was sampled from a man between 50 and 69 years old who received an inactivated influenza vaccine. The chain joins TRBV15 to TRBJ2-5; no firm D call. This specimen consisted of PBMCs from blood, obtained about 20 months after vaccination. As DNA, the CDR3 is TGTGCCACCAGCAGAGAGTTCCCGATATTGGCGACCCAGTACTTC. It translates to CATSREFPILATQYF.